A single sample is the source of the 8 T cell receptor beta chains below, sequenced in a study of blood T cell repertoires in COVID-19. TCRdb keeps only in-frame clones here, not all; method: immunoSEQ multiplex PCR. This table holds 200,000 to 250,000 clones, 86% found once. Specimen: peripheral blood. These TCRs come from an elderly woman with COVID-19, enrolled during active disease.

The chain recombines TRBV7-2 with TRBJ2-3; possible D gene TRBD2, 6 bases. Germline CDR1 reads SGHTA; CDR2 reads FQGNSA. The CDR3 is made up of 16 amino acids. V lost 2 bases to trimming and J lost 1 base, with 13 bases between them. The CDR3 spells CASSLWPGEGTDTQYF. In nucleotides, the CDR3 is TGTGCCAGCAGCTTATGGCCGGGGGAGGGCACAGATACGCAGTATTTT.

Notes on this clone: The sample contains more than one DNA sequence encoding this CDR3. CDR3 sequence (DNA): TGTGCCAGCTCACCAGCAGGGGTTAGTGAAAAACTGTTTTTT. This sequence encodes CASSPAGVSEKLFF. This chain links TRBV18 with TRBJ1-4, with D perhaps matching TRBD1 (6 bases). V shed 2 bases and J shed 7 bases, with 11 bases lying between them. CDR1 is KGHSH, CDR2 LQKENI, per germline. The CDR3 consists of 14 residues.

The chain has TRBV2 and TRBJ1-5, with 10 bases aligning to TRBD1. Germline V gene data show CDR1 as SNHLY and CDR2 as FYNNEI. The CDR3 has 15 amino acids. V shed 8 bases and J 4 bases; nucleotides not matched to a gene: 8. In DNA, the CDR3 is TGTGCCAGCGCCCTCCGGGGACAGGGGAATCAGCCCCAGCATTTT. Translation gives CASALRGQGNQPQHF.

The chain couples TRBV28 to TRBJ2-1, with D tentatively TRBD2 (5 bases). Germline V lookup: CDR1 MDHEN, CDR2 SYDVKM. V was cut by 5 bases and J by 0 bases, with 11 bases left in between. This CDR3 is built from 15 residues. The CDR3 DNA reads as TGTGCCAGCAGTAGCTTTGAGGGCTCCTACAATGAGCAGTTCTTC. This gives the protein CASSSFEGSYNEQFF.

The chain combines TRBV19 with TRBJ2-1; 10 positions agree with TRBD2. V dropped 5 bases and J dropped 8; count of bases not matched to a gene: 6. Germline CDR1 is LNHDA and CDR2 is SQIVND (reference sequence). The CDR3 totals 14 residues. The CDR3 region is CASSLGLAADEQFF. The CDR3 bases are TGTGCCAGTAGTCTCGGACTAGCGGCGGATGAGCAGTTCTTC.

The chain is built from TRBV3-1 (or the pseudogene TRBV3-2) and TRBJ1-1, with TRBD1 matching 7 bases. V gave up 4 bases and J gave up 8 bases; unmatched junction bases: 7. Germline V gene data show CDR1 as LGHDT and CDR2 as YNNKEL (reference sequence). The length of the CDR3 is 13 residues. The CDR3 nucleotides are TGTGCCAGCAGCCGGACAGGAGTCAACGAAGCTTTCTTT. Translated: CASSRTGVNEAFF.

This rearrangement joins TRBV6-5 to TRBJ2-7; tentative D call: TRBD2 (5 bases). The CDR3 spans 12 residues. V was cut by 6 bases and J by 0 bases, with 6 bases left in between. Per the germline V gene, CDR1 is MNHEY and CDR2 is SVGAGI. This CDR3 is CASSEGSYEQYV. The CDR3 coding sequence is TGTGCCAGCAGCGAGGGCTCCTACGAGCAGTACGTC.

Details on this clone: Germline and junction disagree at one end, which may indicate a read error. The genes are TRBV6-1 and TRBJ1-2, with TRBD1 identical over 10 bases. This CDR3 has 15 amino acids. Looked up from germline, CDR1 is MNHNS and CDR2 is SASEGT. The CDR3 spells CASRDRGRGNYGYTF. The CDR3 DNA sequence: TGTGCCAGCCGTGACAGGGGGCGCGGTAACTATGGCTACACCTTC.